Sequencing of this T cell receptor beta chain was carried out in a study of cytotoxic CD8 clonotypes in ibrutinib-treated CLL. Generated by immunoSEQ multiplex PCR, the TCRdb table keeps only in-frame clones and is missing some. The table records over 100,000 clones, roughly 88% of them present only once. J gave up 3 bases and V 4 bases, and 3 bases lay outside the gene matches. The CDR3 spans 14 residues. Germline V gene sequence: CDR1 LGHNA, CDR2 YNFKEQ. Overall study findings and caveats: Clonality grew at ibrutinib response; at progression, it decreased back toward baseline.

As for this clone: Its cognate antigen is unknown.

The clonotype was recovered from a human donor with chronic lymphocytic leukemia. The sample consisted of PBMCs, taken after 24 months of ibrutinib treatment. The chain is built from TRBV4-2 and TRBJ2-1, with 7 bases that match TRBD1. This CDR3 reads CASSPGTDYNEQFF. The CDR3 DNA sequence: TGTGCCAGCAGCCCCGGGACAGACTACAATGAGCAGTTCTTC.